Sequencing of this T cell receptor beta chain was carried out in a study of patients and donors after allogeneic stem cell transplantation. This clonotype was seen ten or more times. TCRdb itself ran the RT-PCR reads through MiXCR, one entry per CDR3 protein. The sample consists of around 82,000 distinct CDR3 sequences, around 5% of them appearing once. The CDR3 has 19 residues. The germline gives CDR1 SGHAT, CDR2 FQNNGV. V shed 5 bases, J shed 3 bases, and the junction held 17 bases outside the gene matches. V gene TRBV11-2 combines with J gene TRBJ2-1; 9 bases line up with TRBD2. The sequenced material came from blood, either unsorted or a sorted T cell fraction (not recorded which). The sequence derives from a human donor who was either an allogeneic HSCT recipient or a stem cell or donor lymphocyte infusion donor (not recorded which). It is not recorded whose cells these are; they may come from a transplant donor. CDR3 amino acids: CASSTTGSAGGLSYNEQFF. The CDR3 nucleotides read TGTGCCAGCAGCACCACGGGGTCGGCGGGGGGGCTAAGCTACAATGAGCAGTTCTTC.